These T cell receptor beta chains were read from a single sample in a study of cytomegalovirus exposure and HLA in healthy donors. Sequenced by immunoSEQ multiplex PCR; TCRdb stores in-frame clones only, minus some. The table lists about 140,000 clones, 80% to 85% of them singletons, with roughly 1.2% in the top ten. The sequencing input was PBMCs. These receptors all come from a male donor in good health and CMV-seropositive. CDR3s include the opening cysteine and the closing phenylalanine or tryptophan. A D gene is named only where the DNA matches it firmly. Not every row has a clone size; where given, it reads once, few, many or a size class.

j_gene: TRBJ2-1; v_gene: TRBV9; d_gene: TRBD2; abundance: -; CDR3nt: TGTGCCAGCAGCCCCCAAGCGGGGGCAAACAATGAGCAGTTCTTC; CDR3aa: CASSPQAGANNEQFF
j_gene: TRBJ2-5; v_gene: TRBV7-7; d_gene: -; abundance: -; CDR3nt: TGTGCTAGCAGCTTAGGGGGGGGCAGACAAGAGACCCAGTACTTC; CDR3aa: CASSLGGGRQETQYF
j_gene: TRBJ2-7; v_gene: TRBV10-1; d_gene: -; abundance: -; CDR3nt: TGCGCCAGCAGTGAGGGGTGTCCTAGACCCCCCTACGAGCAGTACTTC; CDR3aa: CASSEGCPRPPYEQYF
j_gene: TRBJ1-4; v_gene: TRBV28; d_gene: TRBD1; abundance: -; CDR3nt: TGTGCCAGCAGTTCACAAACCGGGACAGAGCATGAAAAACTGTTTTTT; CDR3aa: CASSSQTGTEHEKLFF
j_gene: TRBJ2-3; v_gene: TRBV29-1; d_gene: -; abundance: few; CDR3nt: TGCAGCTTTGGAGGATTAGCGGACAACGTTGCGCAGTATTTT; CDR3aa: CSFGGLADNVAQYF
j_gene: TRBJ2-7; v_gene: TRBV7-9; d_gene: TRBD1; abundance: -; CDR3nt: TGTGCCAGCAGCTCCCGGGACAGCAACTACGAGCAGTACTTC; CDR3aa: CASSSRDSNYEQYF
j_gene: TRBJ2-3; v_gene: TRBV10-3; d_gene: TRBD2; abundance: -; CDR3nt: TGTGCCATCAGTGAGTCGTCCGGGGGGAGCACAGATACGCAGTATTTT; CDR3aa: CAISESSGGSTDTQYF
j_gene: TRBJ2-3; v_gene: TRBV5-5; d_gene: -; abundance: few; CDR3nt: TGTGCCAGCAGCTTGACAGGGAGCGCAGATACGCAGTATTTT; CDR3aa: CASSLTGSADTQYF
j_gene: TRBJ1-4; v_gene: TRBV7-9; d_gene: TRBD1; abundance: -; CDR3nt: TGTGCCAGCAGCTTAAAGGCACAGGGGGCCGGAAAACTGTTTTTT; CDR3aa: CASSLKAQGAGKLFF
j_gene: TRBJ2-2; v_gene: TRBV5-1; d_gene: -; abundance: -; CDR3nt: TGCGCCAGCAGCTTGGCCCTAGCTCGGGACACCGGGGAGCTGTTTTTT; CDR3aa: CASSLALARDTGELFF
j_gene: TRBJ2-1; v_gene: TRBV28; d_gene: TRBD2; abundance: -; CDR3nt: TGTGCCAGCAGTTTTCTGGGACTAGCGGAAATGAAGAGCTCCTACAATGAGCAGTTCTTC; CDR3aa: CASSFLGLAEMKSSYNEQFF
j_gene: TRBJ2-7; v_gene: TRBV5-1; d_gene: -; abundance: -; CDR3nt: TGCGCCAGCAGCTTACAGGGATGGGGAAGGTCCTACGAGCAGTACTTC; CDR3aa: CASSLQGWGRSYEQYF
j_gene: TRBJ2-7; v_gene: TRBV9; d_gene: TRBD2; abundance: -; CDR3nt: TGTGCCAGCAGCGGGACTAGCGTGAGCTCCTACGAGCAGTACTTC; CDR3aa: CASSGTSVSSYEQYF